This entry lists 7 T cell receptor beta chains sequenced from one sample in a study of tumor-infiltrating lymphocytes in primary liver carcinoma. From around 500 ng of total RNA, TCR beta-specific cDNA was reverse-transcribed using a constant-region primer. ARM-PCR was slightly modified, and three nested multiplex PCR rounds with it gave rise to the TCR beta libraries. PCR rounds one and two used TRBV1-TRBV30 forward primers with a C-beta reverse primer for 9 to 10 cycles each. TCRdb reanalysed the multiplex PCR reads using MiXCR and keeps one entry per CDR3 protein. The sample has some 130,000 distinct CDR3 sequences, less than 75% seen once. The source material, roughly 18-30 mg of unsorted bulk tissue, was used to co-extract RNA and DNA. Sequenced: tumor-adjacent normal liver tissue. These receptors originate from a woman between 55 and 75 years old with primary liver carcinoma and hepatitis B virus infection.

About this clonotype itself: It may be a read error: a sequence one base away is much more abundant. The chain links TRBV28 to TRBJ2-2, with D uncertain. Germline-derived CDR1 and CDR2 are MDHEN and SYDVKM. V was cut by 0 bases and J by 9 bases, with 14 bases left in between. This CDR3 is 15 amino acids long. CDR3 DNA: TGTGCCAGCAGTTTATGGCTCATGACCTCCAGGGAGCTGTTTTTT. Translating gives CASSLWLMTSRELFF. The whole variable domain, filled in from reference TRBV28 and TRBJ2-2, reads DVKVTQSSRYLVKRTGEKVFLECVQDMDHENMFWYRQDPGLGLRLIYFSYDVKMKEKGDIPEGYSVSREKKERFSLILESASTNQTSMYLCASSLWLMTSRELFFGEGSRLTVL.

V usage is TRBV20-1 and J usage is TRBJ2-7, with TRBD1 identical over 7 bases. The CDR3 extends over 14 amino acids. Per the germline V gene, CDR1 is DFQATT and CDR2 is SNEGSKA (reference sequence). V was pared by 3 bases and J by 1 base, with 6 bases of the junction left unmatched. The CDR3 loop reads CSARDDRVSYEQYF. CDR3 nucleotides: TGCAGTGCTAGGGATGACAGGGTTTCCTACGAGCAGTACTTC.

This clonotype was seen many times. The rearrangement joins TRBV6-5 to TRBJ1-2; the D is unclear. V gave up 0 bases and J gave up 2 bases, with 4 bases separating them. The CDR3 sequence is 13 residues long. The V gene's germline CDR1 is MNHEY and CDR2 SVGAGI. The DNA of the CDR3 is TGTGCCAGCAGTTACTCGAACAACTATGGCTACACCTTC. This gives the protein CASSYSNNYGYTF.

The V gene is TRBV12-3 or TRBV12-4, the J gene TRBJ2-7; TRBD1 matches at 9 bases. J gave up 8 bases and V 10 bases, and 9 bases lay outside the gene matches. There are 12 residues in the CDR3. The DNA of the CDR3 is TGTGCCAATACCCGGACAGGGGAAAAGCAGTACTTC. Amino acids: CANTRTGEKQYF.

This clonotype was seen a few times. This is likely a read error, given that the CDR3 carries no conserved phenylalanine or tryptophan at its end. It is unclear where the CDR3 begins or ends on the DNA, so no DNA is shown, and the CDR3 is as TCRdb lists it. The chain links TRBV11-2 to TRBJ2-5. Including both end residues, the CDR3 is 13 amino acids long. Germline V gives CDR1 SGHAT, CDR2 FQNNGV. The CDR3 sequence is CASSPRPGETQYL.

As concerns this clonotype: A junction end diverges from the germline sequence, so it may reflect a read error. The chain is built from TRBV4-1 and TRBJ1-5, with D perhaps TRBD1 (5 bases). CDR1 and CDR2 (germline): MGHRA, YSYEKL. The CDR3 is made up of 15 amino acids. CDR3 in DNA: TGCGCCAGCAGCCAAGTTCAGGGAATGGGTCAGCCCCAGCGTTTT. This encodes CASSQVQGMGQPQRF.

The table lists this clonotype with a few counts. The V gene is TRBV19, the J gene TRBJ2-2, with TRBD1 matching 7 bases. This CDR3 is 15 amino acids long. V gave up 5 bases and J gave up 6 bases; unmatched junction bases: 9. Germline CDR1 is LNHDA and CDR2 is SQIVND (reference sequence). CDR3 amino acids: CASSGRGPVAGELFF. The CDR3 nucleotides are TGTGCCAGTAGTGGAAGGGGGCCCGTCGCCGGGGAGCTGTTTTTT.